This T cell receptor (beta chain) was found in a study of vaccination and CD4 T cells after COVID-19. The Oncomine TCR Beta short-read assay generated sequence data from the DNA of cultured CD4+ T cells. TCRdb re-derived calls from the PCR reads in MiXCR, one entry per CDR3 protein. The repertoire holds over 10,000 distinct CDR3 sequences, with approximately 55% as singletons. To note about this clonotype: Antigen: not known.

Treatment specified: roughly 10-day PBMC culture with coronavirus spike peptide pools or control peptides (ViraFEST assay). CDR3 length: 14 residues. V lost 8 bases, J lost 9 bases, and 14 bases stayed unmatched. The source is a human donor who had recovered from COVID-19. Sequenced input: CD4+ T cells from blood, cultured in vitro. V and J are TRBV5-3 and TRBJ1-5; 7 bases are shared with TRBD1. TRBV5-3 is flagged as an ORF with uncertain function. This CDR3 is CASSAGTVVGPQHF. The CDR3 DNA is TGTGCCAGCAGCGCCGGGACAGTGGTGGGGCCCCAGCATTTT.